This TCR beta chain was sequenced during a study of blood T cells in healthy people across ages (dated by TCRdb to between 2014 and 2017). With respect to the entire study: In model experiments, roughly one uniquely barcoded TCR beta cDNA molecule per two T cells was captured by template switching. Age-related changes in TCR beta repertoire diversity were measured in the study by deep sequencing normalized with unique cDNA molecular identifiers. Four age groups were formed from the donors: young (average around 15 years), middle-aged (more than 35), aged (under 70) and long-lived (about 80). To avoid experimental bias, donors of different ages were spread randomly across the sequencing lanes. The study analyzed two additional independent replicas of 1 million unique cDNA reads from the same blood draw for two donors, one aged 18 to 29 and one aged 80 or older.

Systemically healthy Caucasian individuals from Russia, around 38 in total and aged about 6 to 95 years, were included as donors. Each donor gave ten milliliters of peripheral blood, collected into EDTA-treated Vacutainer tubes. PBMCs were isolated by Ficoll-Paque density-gradient centrifugation, with at least 6 million obtained per sample. Trizol reagent was used to extract total RNA from the PBMCs, yielding at least 5 micrograms per sample. The percentages of naive CD45RAhigh/CD27high T cells were determined by flow cytometry on a PBMC aliquot from every donor. Study-wide findings and limitations: Bulk unsorted PBMC profiling prevented conclusive comparison of naive and antigen-experienced compartments. Because the CMV infection status of the donors was unknown, age-related changes in expanded clonotypes may potentially have been confounded. Total diversity estimates from one million sequenced T cells were considered lower bounds and underestimates. Compared with the aged group, the long-lived group had more naive CD4+ T cells, fewer expanded clones and increased TCR diversity, a pattern suggesting age selection. There was a strong correlation between observed TCR beta diversity and the percentage of naive T cells measured by flow cytometry. Observed TCR beta diversity per million T cells fell roughly linearly with age, and a significant reduction was already apparent by age roughly 40.

Germline trimming: 0 bases from V, 7 bases from J; junction bases outside gene matches: 5. The germline V gene provides CDR1 MGHRA and CDR2 YSYEKL. The CDR3 runs 16 residues from the cysteine to the phenylalanine. The sequence is cut down to CDR3 DNA, 48 bases in frame from base 1. With regard to this clonotype: The antigen this receptor binds is unknown. No much larger clone exists at a distance of one base, and base qualities are not known.

Library prep was done by 5' RACE. Sequencing instrument: Illumina HiSeq 2500. A second PCR of roughly 6 to 12 cycles was run with a J-beta primer mix and a sample-barcoded 5' primer. A template-switch 5' adaptor carrying 12 random nucleotides introduced a unique molecular identifier onto each TCR beta cDNA molecule. At least 3 million CDR3-containing paired-end reads were obtained from each sample. The Mint cDNA synthesis kit, primed by a TRBC-specific oligonucleotide, was used to synthesize first-strand cDNA from all RNA. After uracil-DNA glycosylase treatment, a first 18-cycle PCR used universal primers M1SS and BC2_uni_R on all cDNA. In the source study's methods: Each sample was normalized by randomly selecting 1 million high-quality reads, each carrying a distinct molecular identifier. Reads with shared molecular identifiers were discarded instead of being binned into consensus sequences. MiTCR, run with a Q25 quality threshold and the strictest error-elimination algorithm, handled CDR3 identification, clonotype clustering and error correction. A nonparametric unseen species model using Euler transformation provided a lower-bound estimate of total TCR beta diversity. TCRdb reprocessed the public reads (quality trimming at Q25 with fastp, clone calling with MiXCR) and kept in-frame beta chains. Under each unique CDR3 protein, matching rows form one entry showing the most common genes and DNA. In this record, the V and J calls reflect TCRdb's handling and not the investigators' own analysis. The sample includes about 1,600,000 distinct CDR3 sequences, with approximately 40% observed a single time. The ten largest clonotypes hold roughly 8.2% of the sample.

This sequence originates from a woman aged 18 to 35 in good health. The sequence links TRBV4-1 to TRBJ2-1, and 11 junctional nucleotides match TRBD2. The sample was blood. The CDR3 reads as follows: CASSQDRLAGGNEQFF. Here is the DNA: TGCGCCAGCAGCCAAGATCGGCTAGCGGGGGGTAATGAGCAGTTCTTC.